The subject of this entry is one T cell receptor (beta chain). The germline V and J ends were trimmed by 5 bases and 6 bases, with 10 bases remaining between them. Germline CDR1 and CDR2: SGHTA and FQGTGA. CDR3 length: 13 residues. The sample comes from a study of siplizumab effects on memory and regulatory T cells. Sequencing used immunoSEQ multiplex PCR; TCRdb keeps in-frame clones, though not all of them. The data show roughly 100,000 clones, about 93% seen once. The material sequenced was CD4+ T cells sorted from blood. This chain joins TRBV7-3 and TRBJ2-2; D not certain. The receptor's source is a human donor in good health. The CDR3 protein is CASSGPLAGELFF. CDR3 DNA sequence: TGTGCCAGCAGCGGCCCCCTGGCCGGGGAGCTGTTTTTT.